A selection of T cell receptor beta chains follows, all from one sample in a study of blood T cell repertoires in COVID-19. TCRdb keeps only in-frame clones here, not all; method: immunoSEQ multiplex PCR. The sample contains about 270,000 clones, roughly nine tenths of which appear only once. Sequenced sample: peripheral blood. The source of these receptors is a man between 40 and 49 years old who had recovered from COVID-19. Both conserved end residues are part of each CDR3. The D gene is left open where the match is weak. Size values are once, few and many counts, or a class for expanded clones, and some rows have none.

clone_size d_call j_call v_call cdr3_aa cdr3_nt
- - TRBJ1-3 TRBV3-1/TRBV3-2 CASSQVLARQRGNTIYF TGTGCCAGCAGCCAAGTTCTCGCCCGACAGAGGGGAAACACCATATATTTT
- - TRBJ1-6 TRBV6-5 CASSYSGRRNSPLHF TGTGCCAGCAGTTACTCTGGCAGGCGAAATTCACCCCTCCACTTT
once TRBD1 TRBJ2-1 TRBV6-2/TRBV6-3 CASSYSKGGGDRDEQFF TGTGCCAGCAGTTACTCGAAGGGTGGTGGGGACAGGGATGAGCAGTTCTTC
- TRBD2 TRBJ2-7 TRBV25-1 CASRSGARYEQYF TGTGCCAGCAGGAGCGGGGCTCGTTACGAGCAGTACTTC
- TRBD1 TRBJ2-3 TRBV5-1 CASRARGLGTDTQYF TGCGCCAGCAGGGCGAGGGGGCTCGGGACAGATACGCAGTATTTT
- - TRBJ2-1 TRBV7-7 CASSLDADRFNEQFF TGTGCCAGCAGCTTAGATGCCGACAGGTTCAATGAGCAGTTCTTC
- TRBD1 TRBJ2-7 TRBV5-1 CASSRSIGTGGGEQYF TGCGCCAGCAGCCGATCAATAGGGACAGGGGGCGGGGAGCAGTACTTC
- TRBD2 TRBJ2-5 TRBV7-2 CASSLSAAGGQETQYF TGTGCCAGCAGCTTAAGCGCGGCGGGGGGCCAAGAGACCCAGTACTTC
- - TRBJ2-1 TRBV7-2 CASSLAARSYNEQFF TGTGCCAGCAGCTTAGCGGCTAGGAGTTACAATGAGCAGTTCTTC
- TRBD1 TRBJ1-1 TRBV7-8 CASSSGQGRNTEAFF TGTGCCAGCAGCTCTGGACAGGGTCGGAACACTGAAGCTTTCTTT
- TRBD1 TRBJ1-2 TRBV29-1 CSVDEGARGGYTF TGCAGCGTTGACGAGGGGGCGAGAGGAGGCTACACCTTC
- - TRBJ2-1 TRBV5-4 CASSWGGPFNEQFF TGTGCCAGCAGCTGGGGAGGACCTTTCAATGAGCAGTTCTTC
few - TRBJ1-5 TRBV10-2 CASSEGGAPQPQHF TGCGCCAGCAGTGAAGGAGGGGCCCCCCAGCCCCAGCATTTT